The TCR beta chain described here comes from a study of T cells in Graves' hyperthyroidism and ophthalmopathy. Whole-study results and caveats: Model predictions of ophthalmopathy came a median 6.5 months before onset. In simple terms, a model built on 13 V-J features told ophthalmopathy apart from stable hyperthyroidism.

This clonotype was counted only a few times. Its specificity is not known. TCR beta CDR3 sequences were amplified from RNA transcripts. TCR CDR3 regions were first amplified by RT-PCR with HTBI primers. TCRdb reprocessed the multiplex PCR reads with MiXCR, giving one entry per CDR3 protein. This sample has about 340,000 distinct CDR3 sequences, with around 23% found just once. Hyperthyroidism patients were newly diagnosed, had disease duration under 2 months, and were aged 18 to 65 years. The CDR3 runs 13 residues. Germline V lookup: CDR1 MNHNS, CDR2 SASEGT. The germline V and J ends were trimmed by 4 bases and 4 bases, with 10 bases remaining between them.

What was sequenced was blood. V is TRBV6-1 and J is TRBJ1-1, with D perhaps TRBD1 (5 bases). This sequence originates from a woman in her fifties or sixties with Graves' hyperthyroidism. CDR3 residues: CASSVERGTEAFF. CDR3 nucleotide sequence: TGTGCCAGCAGTGTCGAAAGGGGCACTGAAGCTTTCTTT.